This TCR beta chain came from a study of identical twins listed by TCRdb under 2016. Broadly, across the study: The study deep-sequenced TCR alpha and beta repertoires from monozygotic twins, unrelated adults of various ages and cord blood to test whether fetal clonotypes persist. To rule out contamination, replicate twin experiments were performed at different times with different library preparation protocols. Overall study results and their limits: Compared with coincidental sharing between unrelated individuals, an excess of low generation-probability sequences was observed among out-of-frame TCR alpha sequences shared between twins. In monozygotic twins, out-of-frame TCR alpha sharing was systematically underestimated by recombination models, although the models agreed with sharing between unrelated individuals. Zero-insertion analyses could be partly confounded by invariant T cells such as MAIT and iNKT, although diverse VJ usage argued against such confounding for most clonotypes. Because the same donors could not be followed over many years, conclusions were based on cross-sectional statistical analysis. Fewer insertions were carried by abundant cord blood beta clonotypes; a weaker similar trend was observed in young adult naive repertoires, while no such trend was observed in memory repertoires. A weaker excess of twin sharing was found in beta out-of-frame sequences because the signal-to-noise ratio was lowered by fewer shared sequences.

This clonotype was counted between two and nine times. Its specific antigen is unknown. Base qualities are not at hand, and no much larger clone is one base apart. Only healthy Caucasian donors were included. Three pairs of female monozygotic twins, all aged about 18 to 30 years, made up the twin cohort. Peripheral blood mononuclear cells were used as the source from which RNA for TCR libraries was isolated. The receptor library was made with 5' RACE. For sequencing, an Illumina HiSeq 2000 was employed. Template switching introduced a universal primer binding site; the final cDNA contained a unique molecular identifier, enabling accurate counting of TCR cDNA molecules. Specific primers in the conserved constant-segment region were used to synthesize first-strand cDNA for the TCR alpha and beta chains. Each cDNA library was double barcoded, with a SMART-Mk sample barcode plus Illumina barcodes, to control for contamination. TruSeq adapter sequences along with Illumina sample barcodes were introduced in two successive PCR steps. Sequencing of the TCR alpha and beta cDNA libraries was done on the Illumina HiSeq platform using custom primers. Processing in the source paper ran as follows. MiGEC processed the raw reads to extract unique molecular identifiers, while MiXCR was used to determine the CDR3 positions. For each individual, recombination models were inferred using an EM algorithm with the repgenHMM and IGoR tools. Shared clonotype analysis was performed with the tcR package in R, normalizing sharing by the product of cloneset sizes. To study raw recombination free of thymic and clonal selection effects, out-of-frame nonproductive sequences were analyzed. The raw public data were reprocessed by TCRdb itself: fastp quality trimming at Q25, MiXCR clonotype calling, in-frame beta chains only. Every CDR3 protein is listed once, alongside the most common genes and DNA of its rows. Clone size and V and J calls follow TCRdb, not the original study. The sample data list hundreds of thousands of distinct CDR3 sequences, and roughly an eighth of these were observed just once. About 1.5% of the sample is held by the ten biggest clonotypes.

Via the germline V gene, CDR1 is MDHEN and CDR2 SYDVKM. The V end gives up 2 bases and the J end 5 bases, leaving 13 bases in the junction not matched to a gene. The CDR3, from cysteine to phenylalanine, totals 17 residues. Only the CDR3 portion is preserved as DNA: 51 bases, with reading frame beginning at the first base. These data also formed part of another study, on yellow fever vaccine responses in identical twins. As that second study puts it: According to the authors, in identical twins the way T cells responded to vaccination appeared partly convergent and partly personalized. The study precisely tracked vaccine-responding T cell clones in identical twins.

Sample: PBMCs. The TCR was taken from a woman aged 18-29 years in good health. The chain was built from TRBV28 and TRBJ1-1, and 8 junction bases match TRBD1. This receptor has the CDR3 CASSLSFGQGRETEAFF. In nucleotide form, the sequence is TGTGCCAGCAGTTTAAGTTTCGGACAGGGAAGAGAGACTGAAGCTTTCTTT.